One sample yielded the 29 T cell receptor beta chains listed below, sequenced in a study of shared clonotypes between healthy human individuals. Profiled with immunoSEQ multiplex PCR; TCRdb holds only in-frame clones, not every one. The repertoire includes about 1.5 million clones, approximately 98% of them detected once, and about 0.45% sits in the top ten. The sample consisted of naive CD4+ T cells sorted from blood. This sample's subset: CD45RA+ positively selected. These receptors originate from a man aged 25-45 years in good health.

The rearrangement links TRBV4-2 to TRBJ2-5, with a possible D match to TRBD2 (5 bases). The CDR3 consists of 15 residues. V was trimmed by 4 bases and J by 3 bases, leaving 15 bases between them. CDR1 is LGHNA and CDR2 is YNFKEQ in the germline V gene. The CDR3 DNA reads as TGTGCCAGCAGCCCCGCCGGGTGGGGAGAAGAGACCCAGTACTTC. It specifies CASSPAGWGEETQYF.

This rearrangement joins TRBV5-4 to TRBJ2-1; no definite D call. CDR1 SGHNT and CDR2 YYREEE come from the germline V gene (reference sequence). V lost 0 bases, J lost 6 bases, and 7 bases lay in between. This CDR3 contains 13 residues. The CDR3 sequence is CASSLEHGNEQFF. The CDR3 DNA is TGTGCCAGCAGCTTGGAACATGGCAATGAGCAGTTCTTC.

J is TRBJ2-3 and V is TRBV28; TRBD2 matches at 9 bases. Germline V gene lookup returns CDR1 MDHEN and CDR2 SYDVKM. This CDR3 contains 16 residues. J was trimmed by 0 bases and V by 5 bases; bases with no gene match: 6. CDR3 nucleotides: TGTGCCAGCAGTGCCACGCTAGCGGGAAGCACAGATACGCAGTATTTT. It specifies CASSATLAGSTDTQYF.

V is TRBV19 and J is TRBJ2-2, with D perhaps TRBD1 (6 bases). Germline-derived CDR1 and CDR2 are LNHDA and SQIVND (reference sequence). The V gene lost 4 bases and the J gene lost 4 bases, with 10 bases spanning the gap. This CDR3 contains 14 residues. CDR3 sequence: CASSNAGVTGELFF. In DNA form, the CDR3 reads TGTGCCAGTAGTAATGCAGGGGTCACCGGGGAGCTGTTTTTT.

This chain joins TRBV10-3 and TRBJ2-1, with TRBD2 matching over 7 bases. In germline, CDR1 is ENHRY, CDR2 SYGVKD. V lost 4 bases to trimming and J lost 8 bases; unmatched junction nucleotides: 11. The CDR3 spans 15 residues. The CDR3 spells CAISAGREIVDEQFF. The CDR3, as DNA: TGTGCCATCAGTGCAGGGCGGGAGATAGTCGATGAGCAGTTCTTC.

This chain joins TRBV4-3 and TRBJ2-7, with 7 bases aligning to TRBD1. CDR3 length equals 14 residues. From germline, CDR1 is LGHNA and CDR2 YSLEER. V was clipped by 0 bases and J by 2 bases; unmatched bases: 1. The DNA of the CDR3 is TGCGCCAGCAGCCAAGATACAGGGGCCTACGAGCAGTACTTC. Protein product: CASSQDTGAYEQYF.

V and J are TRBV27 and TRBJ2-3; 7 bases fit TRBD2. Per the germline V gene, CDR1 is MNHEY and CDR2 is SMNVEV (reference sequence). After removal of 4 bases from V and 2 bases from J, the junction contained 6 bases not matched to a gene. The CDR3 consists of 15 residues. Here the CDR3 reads CASSSPGGDTDTQYF. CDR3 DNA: TGTGCCAGCAGTTCCCCGGGAGGCGACACAGATACGCAGTATTTT.

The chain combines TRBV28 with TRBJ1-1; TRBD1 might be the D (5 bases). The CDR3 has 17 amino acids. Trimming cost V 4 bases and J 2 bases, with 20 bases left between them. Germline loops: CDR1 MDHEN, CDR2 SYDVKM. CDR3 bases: TGTGCCAGCAGTTCCTACAGGCGGAGGCCCCTTAACACTGAAGCTTTCTTT. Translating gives CASSSYRRRPLNTEAFF.

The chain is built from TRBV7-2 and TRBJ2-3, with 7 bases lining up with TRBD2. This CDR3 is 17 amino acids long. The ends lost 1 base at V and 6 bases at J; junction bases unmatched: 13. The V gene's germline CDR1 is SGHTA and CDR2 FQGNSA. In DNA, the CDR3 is TGTGCCAGCAGCTTAGTAGCGGGCGGCGCCCTGGCGGATACGCAGTATTTT. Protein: CASSLVAGGALADTQYF.

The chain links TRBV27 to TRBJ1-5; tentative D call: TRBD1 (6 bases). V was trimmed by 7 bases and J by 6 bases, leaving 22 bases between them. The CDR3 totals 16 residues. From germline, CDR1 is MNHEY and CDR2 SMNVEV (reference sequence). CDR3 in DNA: TGTGCCAGCAAGCAGAGCGGACCAGGGGCAGGTCAGCCCCAGCATTTT. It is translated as CASKQSGPGAGQPQHF.

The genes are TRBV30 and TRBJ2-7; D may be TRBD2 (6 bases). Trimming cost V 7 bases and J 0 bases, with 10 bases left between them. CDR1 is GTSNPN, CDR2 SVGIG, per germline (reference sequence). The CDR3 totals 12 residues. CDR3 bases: TGTGCCTCTGCTAGCGTCTCCTACGAGCAGTACTTC. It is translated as CASASVSYEQYF.

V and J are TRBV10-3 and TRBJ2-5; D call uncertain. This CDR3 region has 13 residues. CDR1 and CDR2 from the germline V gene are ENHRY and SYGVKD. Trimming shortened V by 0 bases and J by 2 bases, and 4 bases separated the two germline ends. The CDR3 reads CAISESRQETQYF. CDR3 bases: TGTGCCATCAGTGAGTCCCGGCAAGAGACCCAGTACTTC.

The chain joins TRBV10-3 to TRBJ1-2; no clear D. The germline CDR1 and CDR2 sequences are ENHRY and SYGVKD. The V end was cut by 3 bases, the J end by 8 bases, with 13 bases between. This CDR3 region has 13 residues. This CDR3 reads CAISETRKGGYTF. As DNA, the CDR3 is TGTGCCATCAGTGAAACCAGGAAGGGAGGCTACACCTTC.

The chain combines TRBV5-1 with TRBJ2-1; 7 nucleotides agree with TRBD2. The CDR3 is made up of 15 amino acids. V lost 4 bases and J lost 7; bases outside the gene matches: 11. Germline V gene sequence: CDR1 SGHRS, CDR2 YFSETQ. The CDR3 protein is CASSPAGRGGNEQFF. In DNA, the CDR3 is TGCGCCAGCAGCCCCGCGGGGAGGGGCGGGAATGAGCAGTTCTTC.

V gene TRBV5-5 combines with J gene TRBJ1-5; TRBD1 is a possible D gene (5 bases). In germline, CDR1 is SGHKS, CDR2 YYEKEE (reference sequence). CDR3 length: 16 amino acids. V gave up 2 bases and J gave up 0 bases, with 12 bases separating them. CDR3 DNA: TGTGCCAGCAGCTTCGAGACAGCCTTTAGCAATCAGCCCCAGCATTTT. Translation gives CASSFETAFSNQPQHF.

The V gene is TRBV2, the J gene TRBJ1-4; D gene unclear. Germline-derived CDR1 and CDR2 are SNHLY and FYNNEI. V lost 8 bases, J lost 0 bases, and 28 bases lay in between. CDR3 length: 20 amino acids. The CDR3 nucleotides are TGTGCCAGCGGCACCATCTTCGGAGAGGGAATGAGTGCAACTAATGAAAAACTGTTTTTT. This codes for CASGTIFGEGMSATNEKLFF.

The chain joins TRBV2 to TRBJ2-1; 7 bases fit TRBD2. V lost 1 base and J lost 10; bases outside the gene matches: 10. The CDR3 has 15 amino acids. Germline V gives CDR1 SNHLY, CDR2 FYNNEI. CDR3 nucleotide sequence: TGTGCCAGCAGTGAAGAGGCGGGAGAATGGCACGAGCAGTTCTTC. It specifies CASSEEAGEWHEQFF.

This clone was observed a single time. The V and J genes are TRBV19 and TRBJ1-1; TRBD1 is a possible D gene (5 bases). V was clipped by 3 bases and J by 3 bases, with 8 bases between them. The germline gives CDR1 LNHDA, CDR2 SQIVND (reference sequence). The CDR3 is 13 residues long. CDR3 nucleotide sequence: TGTGCCAGTAGTATCAGGGTGTACACTGAAGCTTTCTTT. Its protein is CASSIRVYTEAFF.

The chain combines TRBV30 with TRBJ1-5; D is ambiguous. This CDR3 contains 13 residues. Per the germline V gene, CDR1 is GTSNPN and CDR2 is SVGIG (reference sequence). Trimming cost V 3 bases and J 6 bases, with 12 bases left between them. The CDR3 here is CAWSADNSQPQHF. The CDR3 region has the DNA TGTGCCTGGAGCGCCGACAATAGTCAGCCCCAGCATTTT.

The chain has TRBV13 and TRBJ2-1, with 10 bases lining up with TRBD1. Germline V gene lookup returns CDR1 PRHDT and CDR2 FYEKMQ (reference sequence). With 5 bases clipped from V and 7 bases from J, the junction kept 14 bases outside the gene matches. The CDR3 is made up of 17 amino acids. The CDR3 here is CASSHTVGTGAFNEQFF. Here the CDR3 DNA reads TGTGCCAGCAGCCACACCGTCGGGACAGGGGCCTTTAATGAGCAGTTCTTC.

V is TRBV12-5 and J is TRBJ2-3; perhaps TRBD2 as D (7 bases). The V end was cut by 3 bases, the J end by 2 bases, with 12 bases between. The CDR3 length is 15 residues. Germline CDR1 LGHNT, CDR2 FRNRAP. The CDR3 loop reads CASGLGGGPTDTQYF. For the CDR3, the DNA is TGTGCTAGTGGTTTAGGGGGAGGGCCCACAGATACGCAGTATTTT.

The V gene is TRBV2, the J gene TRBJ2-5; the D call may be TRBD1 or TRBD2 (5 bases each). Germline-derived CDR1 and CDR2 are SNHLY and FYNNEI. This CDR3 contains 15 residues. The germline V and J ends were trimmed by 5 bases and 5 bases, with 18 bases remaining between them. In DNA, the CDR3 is TGTGCCAGCAGTCCTGCCGGGACCCTTGGGGAGACCCAGTACTTC. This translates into CASSPAGTLGETQYF.

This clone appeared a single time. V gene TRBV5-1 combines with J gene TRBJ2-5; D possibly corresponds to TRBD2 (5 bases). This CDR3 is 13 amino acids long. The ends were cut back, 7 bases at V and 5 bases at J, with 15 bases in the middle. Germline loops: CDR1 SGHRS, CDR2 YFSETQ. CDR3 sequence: CASASGTGETQYF. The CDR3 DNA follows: TGCGCCAGCGCGAGCGGCACTGGGGAGACCCAGTACTTC.

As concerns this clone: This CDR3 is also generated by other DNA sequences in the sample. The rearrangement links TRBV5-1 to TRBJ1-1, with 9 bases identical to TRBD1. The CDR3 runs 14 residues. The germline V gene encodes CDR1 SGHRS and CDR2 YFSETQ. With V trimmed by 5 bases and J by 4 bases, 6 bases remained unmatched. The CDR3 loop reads CASSLQGASTEAFF. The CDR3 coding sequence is TGCGCCAGCAGTCTACAGGGGGCGAGCACTGAAGCTTTCTTT. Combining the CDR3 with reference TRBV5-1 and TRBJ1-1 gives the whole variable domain KAGVTQTPRYLIKTRGQQVTLSCSPISGHRSVSWYQQTPGQGLQFLFEYFSETQRNKGNFPGRFSGRQFSNSRSEMNVSTLELGDSALYLCASSLQGASTEAFFGQGTRLTVV.

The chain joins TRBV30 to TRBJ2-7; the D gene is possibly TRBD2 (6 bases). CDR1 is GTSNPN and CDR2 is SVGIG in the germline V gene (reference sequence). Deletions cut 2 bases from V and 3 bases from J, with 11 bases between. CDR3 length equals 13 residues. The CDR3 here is CAWSHGGGYEQYF. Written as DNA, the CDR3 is TGTGCCTGGAGTCATGGGGGAGGCTACGAGCAGTACTTC.

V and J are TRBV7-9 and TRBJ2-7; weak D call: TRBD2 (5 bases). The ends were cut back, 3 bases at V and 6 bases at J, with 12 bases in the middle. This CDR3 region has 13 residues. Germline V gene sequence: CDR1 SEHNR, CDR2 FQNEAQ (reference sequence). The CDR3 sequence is CASSLTDSPEQYF. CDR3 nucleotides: TGTGCCAGCAGCTTGACGGACTCCCCCGAGCAGTACTTC.

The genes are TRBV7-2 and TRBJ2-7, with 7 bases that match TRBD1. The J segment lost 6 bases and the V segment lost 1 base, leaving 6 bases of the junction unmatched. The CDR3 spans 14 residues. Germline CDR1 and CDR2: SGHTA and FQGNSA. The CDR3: CASSLEARGREQYF. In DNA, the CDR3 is TGTGCCAGCAGCTTAGAGGCTAGGGGGCGCGAGCAGTACTTC.

This CDR3 is CASWGAGRTDTQYF. The CDR3 nucleotides read TGTGCCAGCTGGGGGGCAGGCCGCACAGATACGCAGTATTTT. This chain links TRBV2 with TRBJ2-3; either TRBD1 or TRBD2 may fit D (6 bases each). CDR3 length: 14 amino acids. V was pared by 8 bases and J by 1 base, with 13 bases between. Germline assignment: CDR1 SNHLY and CDR2 FYNNEI.

The CDR3 coding sequence is TGTGCCAGCAGCCCCCGGGGATCCTATGGCTACACCTTC. Its protein is CASSPRGSYGYTF. The chain combines TRBV2 with TRBJ1-2; D call uncertain. The germline V gene encodes CDR1 SNHLY and CDR2 FYNNEI. The CDR3 is 13 amino acids. With 6 bases removed from V and 4 bases from J, the gap between germline ends came to 12 bases.